The sample holds many counts of the clone carrying this TCR beta chain. These data are taken from a study of human T cells and chemical hapten exposure. Across the study: TCR yield per sample varied, mainly due to pooled library volumes.

Specified time point: pre-sensitization, week 0. Specified treatment: therapeutic diphenylcyclopropenone sensitization with weekly scalp DPC. Total RNA was isolated from whole blood that had not been fractionated. In germline, CDR1 is SGHRS, CDR2 YFSETQ. The germline V and J ends were trimmed by 4 bases and 4 bases, with 7 bases remaining between them. CDR3 length: 12 residues. Using its own MiXCR run on the RACE reads, TCRdb lists one record per CDR3 protein. The data show just under 35,000 distinct CDR3 sequences, about 9.3% seen once. The sequenced sample was whole blood, obtained in connection with sensitization to the hapten diphenylcyclopropenone (DPC). This TCR was sampled from a man aged 50 or older with alopecia areata. Some clones in this sample may be carry-over from other donors' samples. This chain uses TRBV5-1 with TRBJ2-3, with D unresolved. CDR3 sequence: CASSTVADTQYF. CDR3 nucleotide sequence: TGCGCCAGCAGCACTGTTGCAGATACGCAGTATTTT.